This T cell receptor beta chain was sequenced for a study of blood T cell repertoires in COVID-19. The overall study: Italy, Spain and the United States were the sources of the convalescent and acute COVID-19 samples.

Participants were aged about 18 to 100 years from more than 20 US areas. Germline CDR1 reads SGHRS; CDR2 reads YFSETQ. The V end lost 0 bases, the J end lost 7 bases, and 5 bases lay between the germline ends. The length of the CDR3 is 12 residues. As handled by the study authors: Cell counts per sample came from amplifying reference gene primers. Clones were read by immunoSEQ multiplex PCR, and TCRdb kept only the in-frame ones, dropping some. For V, J and clone size, that table is used; D and trimming come from the DNA. The sample has 110,000 to 150,000 clones, around four fifths seen once; the top ten hold more than 5%.

The J gene is TRBJ2-1, the V gene TRBV5-1, with D unclear. Sequenced input: PBMCs or T cells enriched from blood (not recorded which). This receptor was obtained from a woman between 40 and 55 years old who had recovered from COVID-19. CDR3: CASSLAENEQFF. The CDR3 coding sequence is TGCGCCAGCAGCTTGGCCGAGAATGAGCAGTTCTTC.